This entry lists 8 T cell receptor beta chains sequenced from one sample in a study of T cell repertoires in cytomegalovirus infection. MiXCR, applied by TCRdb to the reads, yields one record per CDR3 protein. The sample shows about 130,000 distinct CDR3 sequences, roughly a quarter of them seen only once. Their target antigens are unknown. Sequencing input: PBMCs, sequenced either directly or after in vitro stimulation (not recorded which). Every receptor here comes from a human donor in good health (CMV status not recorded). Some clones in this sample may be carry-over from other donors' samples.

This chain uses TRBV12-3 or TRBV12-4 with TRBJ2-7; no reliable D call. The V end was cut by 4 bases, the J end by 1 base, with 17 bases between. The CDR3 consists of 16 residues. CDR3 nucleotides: TGTGCCAGCAGTTACTTTCAGGCTCTCTCTTCCTACGAGCAGTACTTC. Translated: CASSYFQALSSYEQYF.

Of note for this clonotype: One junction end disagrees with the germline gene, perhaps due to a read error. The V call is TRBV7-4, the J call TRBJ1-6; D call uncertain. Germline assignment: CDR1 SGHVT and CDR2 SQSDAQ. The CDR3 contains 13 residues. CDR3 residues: CAISERTGSPLHF. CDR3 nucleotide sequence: TGTGCCATCAGCGAGCGGACGGGTTCACCCCTCCACTTT.

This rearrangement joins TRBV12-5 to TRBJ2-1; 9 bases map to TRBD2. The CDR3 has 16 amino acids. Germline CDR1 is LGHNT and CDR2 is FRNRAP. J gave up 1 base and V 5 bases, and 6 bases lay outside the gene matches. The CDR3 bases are TGTGCTAGTGGTATTTTAGCGGGAGTTTCCTACAATGAGCAGTTCTTC. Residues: CASGILAGVSYNEQFF.

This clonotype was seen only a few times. CDR3 DNA sequence: TGTGCCAGCAGTACACAGGTGAATGAGCAGTTCTTC. Translation gives CASSTQVNEQFF. The genes are TRBV12-3 or TRBV12-4 and TRBJ2-1; tentatively, D is TRBD1 (5 bases). V dropped 5 bases and J dropped 7 bases, with 9 bases sitting between them. CDR3 length equals 12 residues.

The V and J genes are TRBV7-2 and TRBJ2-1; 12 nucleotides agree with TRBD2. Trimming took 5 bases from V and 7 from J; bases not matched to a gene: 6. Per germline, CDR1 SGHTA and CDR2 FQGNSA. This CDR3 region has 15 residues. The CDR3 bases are TGTGCCAGCAGCATGACTAGCGGGGGCCTTAATGAGCAGTTCTTC. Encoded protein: CASSMTSGGLNEQFF.

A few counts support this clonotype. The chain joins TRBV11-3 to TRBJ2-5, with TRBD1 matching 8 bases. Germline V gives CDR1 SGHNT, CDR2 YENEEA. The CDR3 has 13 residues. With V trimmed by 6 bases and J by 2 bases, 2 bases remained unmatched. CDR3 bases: TGTGCCAGCAGTGACAGGGGTCAAGAGACCCAGTACTTC. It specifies CASSDRGQETQYF.

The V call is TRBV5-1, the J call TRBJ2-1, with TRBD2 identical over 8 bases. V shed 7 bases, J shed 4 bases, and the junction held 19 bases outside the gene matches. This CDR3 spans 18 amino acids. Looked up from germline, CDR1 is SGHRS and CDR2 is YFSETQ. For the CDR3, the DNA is TGCGCCAGCGCGTATTCAACCTCCGGGACTAGAAGATACAATGAGCAGTTCTTC. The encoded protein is CASAYSTSGTRRYNEQFF.

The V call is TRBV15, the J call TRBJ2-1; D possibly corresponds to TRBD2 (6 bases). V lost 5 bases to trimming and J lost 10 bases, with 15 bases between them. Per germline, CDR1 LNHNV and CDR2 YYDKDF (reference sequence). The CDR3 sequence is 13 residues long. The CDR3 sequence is CATSALLAREQFF. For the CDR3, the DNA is TGTGCCACCAGCGCGCTACTAGCCCGGGAGCAGTTCTTC.